This T cell receptor beta chain was documented in a study of blood T cell repertoires in COVID-19. Study details: Specimens from acute and convalescent COVID-19 originated in the United States, Italy and Spain. T cells, B-cell-depleted T cells, or PBMCs provided the cDNA or gDNA that served as material.

V dropped 5 bases and J dropped 2; count of bases not matched to a gene: 10. Germline CDR1 and CDR2: SGHAT and FQNNGV. There are 19 residues in the CDR3. Authors' processing steps: Reference gene primer amplification gave nucleated cell count estimates. This table comes from immunoSEQ multiplex PCR, and its TCRdb copy is limited to in-frame clones, with some not included. The V and J calls and the clone size are those of that table, but D and trimming were determined from the DNA. The repertoire has more than 95,000 clones, around 90% of them found once; the top ten carry 1.5%. The origin of this receptor is a human donor in a cohort sampled during active COVID-19. Source material: peripheral blood. The J gene is TRBJ2-6, the V gene TRBV11-2; 12 bases line up with TRBD1. CDR3 sequence: CASSPRGGTGGAGANVLTF. The CDR3, as DNA: TGTGCCAGCAGCCCACGAGGAGGGACAGGGGGCGCTGGGGCCAACGTCCTGACTTTC.